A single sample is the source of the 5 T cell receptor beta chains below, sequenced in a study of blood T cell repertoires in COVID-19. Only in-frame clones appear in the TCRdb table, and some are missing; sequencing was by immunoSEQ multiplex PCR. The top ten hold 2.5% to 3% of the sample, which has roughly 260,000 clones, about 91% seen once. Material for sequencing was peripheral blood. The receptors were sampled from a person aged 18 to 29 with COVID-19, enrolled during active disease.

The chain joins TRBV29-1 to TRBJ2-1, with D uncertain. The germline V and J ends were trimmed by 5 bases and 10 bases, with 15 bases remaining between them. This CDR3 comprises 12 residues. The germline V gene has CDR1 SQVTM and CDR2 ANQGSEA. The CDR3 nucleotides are TGCAGCGTTCTCCCCACCTCCGCGGAGCAGTTCTTC. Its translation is CSVLPTSAEQFF.

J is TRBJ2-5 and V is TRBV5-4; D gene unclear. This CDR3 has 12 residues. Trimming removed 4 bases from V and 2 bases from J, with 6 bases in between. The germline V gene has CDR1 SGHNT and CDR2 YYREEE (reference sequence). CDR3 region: CASSLGQETQYF. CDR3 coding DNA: TGTGCCAGCAGCCTAGGACAAGAGACCCAGTACTTC.

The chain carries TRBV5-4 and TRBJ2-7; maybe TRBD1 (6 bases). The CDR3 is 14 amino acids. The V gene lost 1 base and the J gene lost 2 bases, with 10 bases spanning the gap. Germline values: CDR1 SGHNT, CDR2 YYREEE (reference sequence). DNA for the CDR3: TGTGCCAGCAGCTTGAGGGGACAAGCCTACGAGCAGTACTTC. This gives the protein CASSLRGQAYEQYF.

Here the CDR3 DNA reads TGTGCCAGCACCCCCGGGTACGAGCAGTACTTC. Amino acid sequence: CASTPGYEQYF. The chain links TRBV2 to TRBJ2-7; D gene unclear. The V and J ends lost 7 bases and 4 bases respectively, with 8 bases between them. Germline loops: CDR1 SNHLY, CDR2 FYNNEI. This CDR3 has 11 residues.

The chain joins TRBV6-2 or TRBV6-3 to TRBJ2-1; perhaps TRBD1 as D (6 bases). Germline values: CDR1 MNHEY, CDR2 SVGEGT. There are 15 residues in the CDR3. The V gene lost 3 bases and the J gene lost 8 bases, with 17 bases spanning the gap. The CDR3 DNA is TGTGCCAGCAGTTATGGGGGCACGGACGGATATGAGCAGTTCTTC. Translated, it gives CASSYGGTDGYEQFF.